Listed here are 9 T cell receptor beta chains from one sample, sequenced in a study of CD4 T cells in relation to SARS-CoV-2 and coronaviruses. The unexposed donors gave CD4+ T cells in 2011-2018, prior to COVID-19. CD4+ T cells were isolated from the cells after around 11 days of culture. The antigens for these receptors are not known. Repertoires were generated with immunoSEQ multiplex PCR, while TCRdb's copy carries only in-frame clones and drops some. The sample shows 12,000 or so clones, almost 80% of them seen only once. Sequenced sample: CD4+ T cells from PBMCs, cultured in vitro. The origin of the receptors is a human donor in good health.

The J gene is TRBJ1-2, the V gene TRBV4-3, with 9 bases fitting TRBD1. V gave up 4 bases and J gave up 5 bases; unmatched junction bases: 14. This CDR3 is 17 amino acids long. CDR1 is LGHNA and CDR2 is YSLEER in the germline V gene. The CDR3 loop reads CASSPQEGRGQGYGYTF. The CDR3 DNA reads TGCGCCAGCAGCCCCCAGGAGGGCAGGGGACAGGGTTATGGCTACACCTTC.

The chain is built from TRBV28 and TRBJ2-1, with 14 bases that match TRBD2. Germline CDR1 is MDHEN and CDR2 is SYDVKM. With V trimmed by 3 bases and J by 0 bases, 7 bases remained unmatched. The CDR3 has 19 residues. DNA of the CDR3: TGTGCCAGCAGTTTGTGGACTAGCGGGAGGTTAGGCTCCTACAATGAGCAGTTCTTC. As protein: CASSLWTSGRLGSYNEQFF.

The rearrangement joins TRBV5-6 to TRBJ1-2; possibly TRBD1 for D (5 bases). The CDR3 contains 13 residues. V was trimmed by 4 bases and J by 4 bases, leaving 11 bases between them. Germline V gene sequence: CDR1 SGHDT, CDR2 YYEEEE. The CDR3 loop is CASSRDVTYGYTF. The CDR3 DNA is TGTGCCAGCAGCCGGGACGTCACCTATGGCTACACCTTC. Full variable domain (rest looked up from reference TRBV5-6 and TRBJ1-2): DAGVTQSPTHLIKTRGQQVTLRCSPKSGHDTVSWYQQALGQGPQFIFQYYEEEERQRGNFPDRFSGHQFPNYSSELNVNALLLGDSALYLCASSRDVTYGYTFGSGTRLTVV.

This rearrangement joins TRBV5-1 to TRBJ2-7; D is perhaps TRBD2 (6 bases). The CDR3 sequence is 14 residues long. Per the germline V gene, CDR1 is SGHRS and CDR2 is YFSETQ. V lost 0 bases to trimming and J lost 2 bases, with 9 bases between them. CDR3 bases: TGCGCCAGCAGCTTGGGGAGGGACCCCTACGAGCAGTACTTC. Translation: CASSLGRDPYEQYF.

This clone was detected only a few times. The rearrangement links TRBV7-6 to TRBJ2-2; tentatively, D is TRBD2 (6 bases). V lost 5 bases, J lost 4 bases, and 14 bases lay in between. CDR3 size: 15 residues. CDR1 and CDR2 (germline): SGHVS, FNYEAQ. This chain's CDR3 is CASSPKTEGTGELFF. The CDR3 bases are TGTGCCAGCAGCCCAAAGACGGAGGGCACCGGGGAGCTGTTTTTT.

As DNA, the CDR3 is TGTGCCAGCAGCTTGACCGAGAACACTGAAGCTTTCTTT. Its translation: CASSLTENTEAFF. V gene TRBV11-3 combines with J gene TRBJ1-1; D is unclear. This CDR3 has 13 amino acids. Germline V gene lookup returns CDR1 SGHNT and CDR2 YENEEA. V dropped 3 bases and J dropped 1 base, with 6 bases sitting between them.

The V call is TRBV6-5, the J call TRBJ1-2; D is possibly TRBD1 (5 bases). The CDR3 consists of 12 residues. The ends were cut back, 7 bases at V and 4 bases at J, with 10 bases in the middle. CDR1 MNHEY and CDR2 SVGAGI come from the germline V gene. CDR3 loop: CASTTGGYGYTF. Written as DNA, the CDR3 is TGTGCCAGCACCACTGGGGGCTATGGCTACACCTTC.

The chain recombines TRBV6-2 or TRBV6-3 with TRBJ2-5; 7 bases are a match to TRBD1. Germline CDR1 and CDR2: MNHEY and SVGEGT. The CDR3 contains 14 residues. V shed 5 bases, J shed 2 bases, and the junction held 5 bases outside the gene matches. The chain's CDR3 is CASSGRDRQETQYF. CDR3 in DNA: TGTGCCAGCAGTGGCCGGGACAGACAAGAGACCCAGTACTTC.

This chain joins TRBV19 and TRBJ1-5; unclear D gene. The CDR3 covers 15 residues. Germline V gene lookup returns CDR1 LNHDA and CDR2 SQIVND (reference sequence). Trimming removed 4 bases from V and 6 bases from J, with 16 bases in between. The CDR3 sequence: CASSSSPGGSQPQHF. In DNA, the CDR3 is TGTGCCAGTAGTAGCTCTCCGGGAGGCAGTCAGCCCCAGCATTTT.